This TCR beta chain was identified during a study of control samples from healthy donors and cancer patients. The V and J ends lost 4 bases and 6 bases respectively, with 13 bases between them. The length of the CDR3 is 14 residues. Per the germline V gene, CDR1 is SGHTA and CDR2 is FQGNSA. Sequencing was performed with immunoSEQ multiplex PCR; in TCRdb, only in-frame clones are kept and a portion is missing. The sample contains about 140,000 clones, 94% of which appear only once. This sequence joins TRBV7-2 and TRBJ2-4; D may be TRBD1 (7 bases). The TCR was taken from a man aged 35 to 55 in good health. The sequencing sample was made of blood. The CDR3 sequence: CASSSRGALNIQYF. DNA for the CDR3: TGTGCCAGCAGCTCCAGGGGGGCCCTAAACATTCAGTACTTC.